These 32 T cell receptor beta chains came from one sample sequenced in a study of blood T cell repertoires in COVID-19. Only in-frame clones appear in the TCRdb table, and some are missing; sequencing was by immunoSEQ multiplex PCR. The table lists about 42,000 clones, approximately 86% of them singletons. Sequenced input: peripheral blood. These receptors all come from a man aged 50 to 59 with active COVID-19.

This clone was detected only once. The chain is built from TRBV24-1 and TRBJ2-2, with 10 bases aligning to TRBD1. The ends lost 4 bases at V and 4 bases at J; junction bases unmatched: 5. Germline CDR1 is KGHDR and CDR2 is SFDVKD. The CDR3 covers 16 residues. The CDR3 DNA reads as TGTGCCACCAGTGACGCGGGACAGGGGCTCACCGGGGAGCTGTTTTTT. It codes for CATSDAGQGLTGELFF.

The chain has TRBV19 and TRBJ1-5; D unresolved. V lost 3 bases, J lost 0 bases, and 12 bases lay in between. The CDR3 covers 16 residues. Germline V gene sequence: CDR1 LNHDA, CDR2 SQIVND (reference sequence). The CDR3 DNA is TGTGCCAGTAGTATTGGAGGGCTGTATAGCAATCAGCCCCAGCATTTT. This codes for CASSIGGLYSNQPQHF.

This clone was picked up one time. CDR3 sequence (DNA): TGTGCTAGTGGTTTGGACGGGACAGGTGGTACCGGCTACACCTTC. Its protein is CASGLDGTGGTGYTF. The gene calls are TRBV12-5 and TRBJ1-2, with 8 positions matching TRBD1. Trimming took 1 base from V and 8 from J; bases not matched to a gene: 9. The CDR3 sequence is 15 residues long. Germline assignment: CDR1 LGHNT and CDR2 FRNRAP.

The CDR3 here is CASSLGDRQRRTEAFF. DNA of the CDR3: TGTGCCAGCAGCTTAGGGGACAGACAACGGCGGACTGAAGCTTTCTTT. This chain links TRBV7-8 with TRBJ1-1; 7 bases are shared with TRBD1. Germline values: CDR1 SGHVS, CDR2 FQNEAQ. V dropped 1 base and J dropped 5; count of bases not matched to a gene: 10. The CDR3 covers 16 residues. The variable domain in full, completed from reference TRBV7-8 and TRBJ1-1, reads GAGVSQSPRYKVAKRGQDVALRCDPISGHVSLFWYQQALGQGPEFLTYFQNEAQLDKSGLPSDRFFAERPEGSVSTLKIQRTQQEDSAVYLCASSLGDRQRRTEAFFGQGTRLTVV.

This chain joins TRBV9 and TRBJ1-3; 8 bases are shared with TRBD1. CDR1 is SGDLS and CDR2 is YYNGEE in the germline V gene. The ends lost 3 bases at V and 3 bases at J; junction bases unmatched: 11. The length of the CDR3 is 17 residues. The CDR3 nucleotides read TGTGCCAGCAGCGCCAAACTCCGGGGACAGGATGGAAACACCATATATTTT. It is translated as CASSAKLRGQDGNTIYF.

This rearrangement joins TRBV1 to TRBJ2-3; the table assigns TRBD2, which was not confirmed against the DNA. TRBV1 is tagged as a pseudogene. The CDR3 runs to 18 residues. The DNA of the CDR3 is TGCACCAGCAGCCACCAAAGGGGAACTAGCGGGGGCACAGATACGCAGTATTTT. Translation: CTSSHQRGTSGGTDTQYF.

The J gene is TRBJ1-2, the V gene TRBV5-4, with TRBD1 matching over 8 bases. V was clipped by 3 bases and J by 2 bases; unmatched bases: 6. The germline gives CDR1 SGHNT, CDR2 YYREEE (reference sequence). CDR3 size: 15 residues. CDR3 loop: CASSWGTGGNYGYTF. In nucleotides, the CDR3 is TGTGCCAGCAGCTGGGGGACAGGCGGCAACTATGGCTACACCTTC.

V usage is TRBV18 and J usage is TRBJ1-4; D is ambiguous. This CDR3 comprises 13 residues. Trimming took off 2 bases at V and 7 bases at J, with 8 bases between the two ends. CDR1 and CDR2 from the germline V gene are KGHSH and LQKENI. The CDR3 loop reads CASSPGLGEKLFF. CDR3 DNA: TGTGCCAGCTCACCAGGACTTGGTGAAAAACTGTTTTTT.

The chain has TRBV6-2 or TRBV6-3 and TRBJ2-1; TRBD2 agrees at 10 bases. J lost 4 bases, V lost 6 bases, and 9 bases had no gene match. The CDR3 loop spans 16 amino acids. Germline assignment: CDR1 MNHEY and CDR2 SVGEGT. Written as DNA, the CDR3 is TGTGCCAGCAGCCCACTTAGCGGGGGGTTGTACAATGAGCAGTTCTTC. Protein product: CASSPLSGGLYNEQFF.

This clone occurred a few times. V gene TRBV5-8 combines with J gene TRBJ1-5; D might be TRBD1 (6 bases). The V gene's germline CDR1 is SGHTS and CDR2 YDEGEE. V dropped 0 bases and J dropped 2 bases, with 12 bases sitting between them. The CDR3 has 16 amino acids. The CDR3 DNA reads as TGTGCCAGCAGCTTGGAGGTCAGGGGAGGCAATCAGCCCCAGCATTTT. Its protein product is CASSLEVRGGNQPQHF.

The chain joins TRBV4-1 to TRBJ2-5; 8 bases map to TRBD1. With V trimmed by 9 bases and J by 1 base, 7 bases remained unmatched. The CDR3 has 14 amino acids. CDR1 is MGHRA, CDR2 YSYEKL, per germline. CDR3 sequence (DNA): TGCGCCAGTCGACAGGGGAGAGGCCAAGAGACCCAGTACTTC. Translating gives CASRQGRGQETQYF.

The chain has TRBV21-1 and TRBJ2-5; the DNA was not used to check the table's D call, TRBD2. TRBV21-1 is designated a pseudogene. This CDR3 contains 15 residues. Here the CDR3 reads CASNKGVAVQETQYF. DNA for the CDR3: TGTGCCAGCAACAAGGGGGTAGCGGTGCAAGAGACCCAGTACTTC.

The chain employs TRBV9 and TRBJ1-2, with D unclear. The CDR3 contains 15 residues. V was trimmed by 0 bases and J by 4 bases, leaving 13 bases between them. Germline CDR1 SGDLS, CDR2 YYNGEE. As DNA, the CDR3 is TGTGCCAGCAGCGTAGAACCACAGTCCCTCTATGGCTACACCTTC. It codes for CASSVEPQSLYGYTF.

The V call is TRBV6-5, the J call TRBJ2-3; 9 bases fit TRBD2. Germline CDR1 and CDR2: MNHEY and SVGAGI. This CDR3 has 14 amino acids. Germline trimming cut 6 bases from V and 1 base from J; bases unmatched to any gene: 2. DNA for the CDR3: TGTGCCAGCAGAGAGCGGGAGGGCACAGATACGCAGTATTTT. This sequence encodes CASREREGTDTQYF.

The chain combines TRBV4-3 with TRBJ2-1, with 12 nucleotides matching TRBD2. The V gene end was trimmed by 0 bases and the J gene end by 8 bases; junction bases not matched to a gene: 11. The CDR3 is made up of 18 amino acids. Per germline, CDR1 LGHNA and CDR2 YSLEER. Here the CDR3 DNA reads TGCGCCAGCAGCCAAGAAGGGACTAGCGGGTCGGGTGGGGATGAGCAGTTCTTC. It codes for CASSQEGTSGSGGDEQFF.

The rearrangement links TRBV7-9 to TRBJ1-2; the match to TRBD1 covers 9 bases. The CDR3 runs 17 residues. Germline V gene sequence: CDR1 SEHNR, CDR2 FQNEAQ (reference sequence). V shed 4 bases and J 4 bases; nucleotides not matched to a gene: 13. In DNA, the CDR3 is TGTGCCAGCAGCTCGAGGACAGGGGTCGGAGGTGCCTATGGCTACACCTTC. It specifies CASSSRTGVGGAYGYTF.

The chain uses TRBV2 and TRBJ1-2; possibly TRBD1 for D (6 bases). Between the trimmed V and J ends, which lost 1 base and 4 bases, there was a span of 10 bases. The germline V gene encodes CDR1 SNHLY and CDR2 FYNNEI. The CDR3 sequence is 14 residues long. The CDR3 loop reads CASSEEGGFYGYTF. DNA for the CDR3: TGTGCCAGCAGTGAAGAAGGGGGATTCTATGGCTACACCTTC.

The V and J genes are TRBV4-1 and TRBJ2-2; possibly TRBD1 for D (5 bases). Germline lookup yields CDR1 MGHRA and CDR2 YSYEKL. Deletions cut 1 base from V and 5 bases from J, with 11 bases between. The CDR3 sequence is 15 residues long. CDR3 sequence (DNA): TGCGCCAGCAGCCAAGTGGGGCAGGGAACCGGGGAGCTGTTTTTT. It codes for CASSQVGQGTGELFF.

This sequence joins TRBV7-2 and TRBJ2-5; 8 bases map to TRBD2. The V gene end was trimmed by 2 bases and the J gene end by 0 bases; junction bases not matched to a gene: 2. Germline lookup yields CDR1 SGHTA and CDR2 FQGNSA. The CDR3 loop spans 15 amino acids. CDR3: CASSLRGGYQETQYF. In DNA form, the CDR3 reads TGTGCCAGCAGCTTACGGGGGGGGTACCAAGAGACCCAGTACTTC. Together with reference TRBV7-2 and TRBJ2-5, the CDR3 gives the full variable domain: GAGVSQSPSNKVTEKGKDVELRCDPISGHTALYWYRQSLGQGLEFLIYFQGNSAPDKSGLPSDRFSAERTGGSVSTLTIQRTQQEDSAVYLCASSLRGGYQETQYFGPGTRLLVL.

The chain is built from TRBV2 and TRBJ2-1, with 7 bases aligning to TRBD2. CDR3 length: 15 residues. Germline CDR1 is SNHLY and CDR2 is FYNNEI. V shed 4 bases and J 3 bases; nucleotides not matched to a gene: 6. CDR3 sequence: CASSGPSGVYNEQFF. Here the CDR3 DNA reads TGTGCCAGCAGTGGGCCTAGCGGAGTCTACAATGAGCAGTTCTTC.

The CDR3 is CASRIATNEKLFF. The CDR3 coding sequence is TGCGCCAGCCGTATCGCAACTAATGAAAAACTGTTTTTT. The chain recombines TRBV5-1 with TRBJ1-4; no clear D. V lost 7 bases and J 0 bases, leaving 7 bases between the germline ends. Germline assignment: CDR1 SGHRS and CDR2 YFSETQ. CDR3 length: 13 amino acids. Supplemented by reference TRBV5-1 and TRBJ1-4, the full variable domain reads KAGVTQTPRYLIKTRGQQVTLSCSPISGHRSVSWYQQTPGQGLQFLFEYFSETQRNKGNFPGRFSGRQFSNSRSEMNVSTLELGDSALYLCASRIATNEKLFFGSGTQLSVL.

The chain employs TRBV10-3 and TRBJ1-1; no definite D call. Germline-derived CDR1 and CDR2 are ENHRY and SYGVKD. The CDR3 totals 13 residues. V lost 4 bases and J lost 2, with 8 bases in between. CDR3 region: CAISGRGNTEAFF. CDR3 DNA sequence: TGTGCCATCAGTGGTCGCGGAAACACTGAAGCTTTCTTT.

The chain couples TRBV7-2 to TRBJ1-2; a weak D match, TRBD1 (6 bases). V lost 5 bases to trimming and J lost 2 bases, with 15 bases between them. Per the germline V gene, CDR1 is SGHTA and CDR2 is FQGNSA. CDR3 length equals 15 residues. CDR3 nucleotide sequence: TGTGCCAGCAGCCCCGGGGGGCTTAGGAACTATGGCTACACCTTC. Amino acid sequence: CASSPGGLRNYGYTF.

This rearrangement joins TRBV6-2 or TRBV6-3 to TRBJ1-5; TRBD1 is a possible D gene (5 bases). The CDR3 runs to 17 residues. Deletions cut 0 bases from V and 1 base from J, with 13 bases between. In germline, CDR1 is MNHEY, CDR2 SVGEGT. The CDR3 here is CASSYSILGPSNQPQHF. CDR3 bases: TGTGCCAGCAGTTACTCGATTCTGGGGCCCAGCAATCAGCCCCAGCATTTT.

The chain joins TRBV7-3 to TRBJ2-7; D not certain. The CDR3 spans 15 residues. Trimming cost V 6 bases and J 2 bases, with 17 bases left between them. The germline V gene encodes CDR1 SGHTA and CDR2 FQGTGA. The CDR3 reads CASRATPTTAYEQYF. CDR3 coding DNA: TGTGCCAGCAGAGCGACGCCTACTACGGCCTACGAGCAGTACTTC.

This clone has just one count. This CDR3 is CASTRDRSSTDTQYF. The CDR3 DNA follows: TGCGCCAGCACGCGGGACAGATCTAGCACAGATACGCAGTATTTT. This chain joins TRBV5-1 and TRBJ2-3; D possibly corresponds to TRBD1 (7 bases). CDR3 length: 15 amino acids. The V gene's germline CDR1 is SGHRS and CDR2 YFSETQ. The V end lost 6 bases, the J end lost 0 bases, and 14 bases lay between the germline ends.

Turning to this clone: A junction end diverges from the germline sequence, so it may reflect a read error. The chain recombines TRBV20-1 with TRBJ1-1; 7 bases map to TRBD1. CDR1 is DFQATT, CDR2 SNEGSKA, per germline (reference sequence). CDR3 length: 11 amino acids. The CDR3 coding sequence is TGCAGTGCGAAGACAGGGCGGGGCCCCTACTTC. It encodes CSAKTGRGPYF.

CDR3 in DNA: TGTGCCAGCAGCTTCGGTCAGGGTCTTGGTGAGCAGTACTTC. This encodes CASSFGQGLGEQYF. The rearrangement joins TRBV7-2 to TRBJ2-7; a possible D gene is TRBD1 (5 bases). V was cut by 3 bases and J by 7 bases, with 16 bases left in between. CDR1 is SGHTA and CDR2 is FQGNSA in the germline V gene. CDR3 length equals 14 residues.

This clone appeared a single time. A junction end diverges from the germline sequence, so it may reflect a read error. This chain's CDR3 is CASSLVRGWNF. In DNA form, the CDR3 reads TGTGCCAGCAGCTTAGTCAGGGGGTGGAACTTC. The gene calls are TRBV11-2 and TRBJ2-7; 7 nucleotides align to TRBD1. Germline V gene sequence: CDR1 SGHAT, CDR2 FQNNGV. The CDR3 length is 11 residues.

The sample holds a few counts of this clone. This rearrangement joins TRBV7-9 to TRBJ2-7, with 8 bases lining up with TRBD1. The CDR3 extends over 16 amino acids. CDR1 and CDR2 from the germline V gene are SEHNR and FQNEAQ (reference sequence). The trim removed 6 bases at V and 4 bases at J, leaving 14 bases unmatched. The CDR3 protein is CASSTQRGTGRYEQYF. For the CDR3, the DNA is TGTGCCAGCAGTACACAACGAGGGACAGGCAGATACGAGCAGTACTTC.

This clone was counted once. V usage is TRBV11-3 and J usage is TRBJ2-3; D remains unclear. The CDR3 totals 15 residues. The germline V gene has CDR1 SGHNT and CDR2 YENEEA. With 1 base removed from V and 2 bases from J, the gap between germline ends came to 10 bases. CDR3 DNA sequence: TGTGCCAGCAGCTTAGGACGGCGGATCACAGATACGCAGTATTTT. Protein product: CASSLGRRITDTQYF.

This chain links TRBV5-5 with TRBJ1-4, with D tentatively TRBD1 (5 bases). The V and J ends lost 2 bases and 7 bases respectively, with 12 bases between them. CDR1 is SGHKS and CDR2 is YYEKEE in the germline V gene (reference sequence). The CDR3 sequence is 14 residues long. The CDR3 coding sequence is TGTGCCAGCAGCTTTTACTGGACAACTGAAAAACTGTTTTTT. Translating it yields CASSFYWTTEKLFF.